Each of the 22 T cell receptor beta chains below was sequenced from the same sample in a study of T cells in Graves' hyperthyroidism and ophthalmopathy (dated by TCRdb to about 2019). The protocol used for the library was multiplex PCR. Sequencing was carried out with an Illumina HiSeq 2000. The TCR beta CDR3 regions were amplified from the RNA transcripts. The TCR CDR3 was subjected to a first round of RT-PCR using the HTBI primer set and the Qiagen OneStep RT-PCR kit. In TCRdb, the public reads were trimmed at Q25 with fastp and aligned with MiXCR, with productive beta chains retained. Identical CDR3 proteins give one entry, which carries the most common genes and DNA. The sample table holds around 420,000 distinct CDR3 sequences, of which 15% to 17% were seen once. Over 7.5% of the sample lies in the top ten. The sample was blood. These receptors originate from a woman aged 18-29 years with Graves' hyperthyroidism.

On this clonotype: This may be a read error, as it is one base from a much larger clone. The genes are TRBV7-3 and TRBJ1-4, with D possibly matching TRBD1 (5 bases). The CDR3 extends over 16 amino acids. Per the germline V gene, CDR1 is SGHTA and CDR2 is FQGTGA. This chain's CDR3 is CASSLTGPGTNVKLFF. For the CDR3, the DNA is TGTGCCAGCAGCTTAACCGGGCCCGGGACTAATGTAAAACTGTTTTTT.

In this sample, this clonotype turned up many times. V is TRBV5-1 and J is TRBJ2-7, with D possibly being TRBD1 (5 bases). Germline assignment: CDR1 SGHRS and CDR2 YFSETQ. The CDR3 loop spans 15 amino acids. The germline V and J ends were trimmed by 5 bases and 3 bases, with 18 bases remaining between them. The DNA for the CDR3 is TGCGCCAGCAGTATGGACGGGCAGGGATACTACGAGCAGTACTTC. This encodes CASSMDGQGYYEQYF. Full variable domain (rest looked up from reference TRBV5-1 and TRBJ2-7): KAGVTQTPRYLIKTRGQQVTLSCSPISGHRSVSWYQQTPGQGLQFLFEYFSETQRNKGNFPGRFSGRQFSNSRSEMNVSTLELGDSALYLCASSMDGQGYYEQYFGPGTRLTVT.

Regarding this clonotype: This may come from a read error, since a much larger clone is one base off. The chain uses TRBV2 and TRBJ1-2; 9 bases map to TRBD1. The CDR3 loop spans 14 amino acids. Germline values: CDR1 SNHLY, CDR2 FYNNEI. The CDR3 coding sequence is TGTGCCGGCAGTGAGAGAACAGGGGGCTCTGGCTACACCTTC. Its protein product is CAGSERTGGSGYTF.

This clonotype was counted only a few times. The rearrangement uses TRBV29-1 and TRBJ2-7, with D perhaps TRBD1 (6 bases). CDR1 and CDR2 (germline): SQVTM, ANQGSEA. V was cut by 5 bases and J by 4 bases, with 15 bases left in between. The CDR3 is made up of 13 amino acids. CDR3 bases: TGCAGCGTTTCGCTCGGGACACCGTACGAGCAGTACTTC. It yields the protein CSVSLGTPYEQYF.

This clonotype was detected many times. This chain connects TRBV29-1 to TRBJ2-1, with D possibly TRBD2 on 6 matching bases. The V end lost 0 bases, the J end lost 9 bases, and 12 bases lay between the germline ends. This CDR3 is built from 13 residues. The germline V gene encodes CDR1 SQVTM and CDR2 ANQGSEA. CDR3 coding DNA: TGCAGCGTTGAAGATTGGCAGGAGGGTGAGCAGTTCTTC. Translating it yields CSVEDWQEGEQFF.

This clonotype was seen at least ten times. The V call is TRBV27, the J call TRBJ2-3; D tentatively fits TRBD1 or TRBD2 (6 bases each). The CDR3 runs 17 residues. V was cut by 2 bases and J by 6 bases, with 21 bases left in between. The germline gives CDR1 MNHEY, CDR2 SMNVEV (reference sequence). CDR3 DNA sequence: TGTGCCAGCAGTTTAAAATCGGGTTCCGGGGGCCGGGATACGCAGTATTTT. This encodes CASSLKSGSGGRDTQYF.

This clonotype has ten or more counts. DNA of the CDR3: TGCAGTGGCGTACCAGGGGTAGGAGATACGCAGTATTTT. Its protein is CSGVPGVGDTQYF. This chain uses TRBV20-1 with TRBJ2-3; possibly TRBD1 for D (6 bases). Trimming took 7 bases from V and 5 from J, leaving 16 bases between them. CDR1 and CDR2 (germline): DFQATT, SNEGSKA (reference sequence). The CDR3 has 13 residues.

The chain uses TRBV5-6 and TRBJ1-2; 12 nucleotides line up with TRBD1. The CDR3 contains 14 residues. The germline gives CDR1 SGHDT, CDR2 YYEEEE. V lost 4 bases and J lost 8; bases outside the gene matches: 6. CDR3 sequence: CASSEGQGATGYTF. In DNA, the CDR3 is TGTGCCAGCAGCGAGGGACAGGGGGCAACCGGCTACACCTTC.

The rearrangement links TRBV19 to TRBJ2-7; tentatively, D is TRBD2 (7 bases). The DNA end lines up better with TRBJ2-1; the J call may be wrong. The CDR3 length is 13 residues. From germline, CDR1 is LNHDA and CDR2 SQIVND (reference sequence). CDR3 nucleotides: TGTGCCAGTAGTAGCGGGGGCCACTACGAGCAGTTCTTC. Its translation is CASSSGGHYEQFF.

This clonotype was seen only a few times. The rearrangement joins TRBV6-1 to TRBJ2-1; 9 bases fit TRBD2. CDR1 and CDR2 from the germline V gene are MNHNS and SASEGT. Trimming removed 1 base from V and 4 bases from J; junction bases left unmatched: 2. CDR3 length equals 15 residues. CDR3 in amino acids: CASSEGLAAYNEQFF. CDR3 sequence (DNA): TGTGCCAGCAGTGAAGGACTAGCGGCTTACAATGAGCAGTTCTTC.

This clonotype turned up a few times. This rearrangement joins TRBV15 to TRBJ2-3; 7 bases align to TRBD2. The trim removed 0 bases at V and 0 bases at J, leaving 6 bases unmatched. Germline V gene sequence: CDR1 LNHNV, CDR2 YYDKDF (reference sequence). The CDR3 contains 17 residues. CDR3 nucleotides: TGTGCCACCAGCAGAGATGTCAGCGGGGCTAGCACAGATACGCAGTATTTT. Amino acids: CATSRDVSGASTDTQYF.

This clonotype was observed many times. The chain is built from TRBV28 and TRBJ1-5; D possibly corresponds to TRBD1 (6 bases). Germline CDR1 MDHEN, CDR2 SYDVKM. There are 13 residues in the CDR3. Trimming took off 7 bases at V and 2 bases at J, with 9 bases between the two ends. The CDR3: CASKRGGNQPQHF. The CDR3 DNA reads TGTGCCAGCAAGAGGGGGGGCAATCAGCCCCAGCATTTT.

This clonotype showed up just a few times. The chain recombines TRBV24-1 with TRBJ1-6; 8 positions match TRBD1. Germline assignment: CDR1 KGHDR and CDR2 SFDVKD. This CDR3 region has 21 residues. After removal of 3 bases from V and 0 bases from J, the junction contained 15 bases not matched to a gene. CDR3 protein: CATSDPVTGTGPSSYNSPLHF. The CDR3 DNA is TGTGCCACCAGTGATCCTGTTACCGGGACAGGCCCAAGCTCCTATAATTCACCCCTCCACTTT.

This chain connects TRBV5-1 to TRBJ2-1; TRBD2 aligns across 11 bases. The trim removed 4 bases at V and 9 bases at J, leaving 9 bases unmatched. The CDR3 is 15 residues long. Germline lookup yields CDR1 SGHRS and CDR2 YFSETQ. CDR3 in amino acids: CASSRELAGVSEQFF. As DNA, the CDR3 is TGCGCCAGCAGCCGCGAACTAGCGGGAGTGAGTGAGCAGTTCTTC.

This clonotype was counted ten times or more. The chain combines TRBV2 with TRBJ2-7, with a weak D call TRBD2 (8 bases). Germline values: CDR1 SNHLY, CDR2 FYNNEI. V gave up 6 bases and J gave up 6 bases, with 21 bases separating them. CDR3 length equals 15 residues. CDR3 residues: CASSLPGGGEGEQYF. The CDR3 nucleotides read TGTGCCAGCAGCCTCCCGGGAGGGGGCGAGGGCGAGCAGTACTTC.

Ten or more counts support this clonotype. The V and J genes are TRBV27 and TRBJ2-5, with a weak D call TRBD2 (6 bases). This CDR3 contains 13 residues. Germline assignment: CDR1 MNHEY and CDR2 SMNVEV (reference sequence). Between the trimmed V and J ends, which lost 8 bases and 2 bases, there was a span of 12 bases. CDR3 sequence (DNA): TGTGCCAGCGGCTGGGGGAGGCAAGAGACCCAGTACTTC. Its protein is CASGWGRQETQYF.

Only a few counts were recorded for this clonotype. This chain joins TRBV5-1 and TRBJ1-2; 7 nucleotides agree with TRBD1. Trimming removed 4 bases from V and 6 bases from J; junction bases left unmatched: 6. This CDR3 contains 13 residues. Germline V gives CDR1 SGHRS, CDR2 YFSETQ. This CDR3 reads CASSQQGFDGYTF. CDR3 nucleotide sequence: TGCGCCAGCAGCCAACAGGGGTTCGATGGCTACACCTTC.

This clonotype was recorded a few times. The chain recombines TRBV9 with TRBJ2-7; 7 nucleotides align to TRBD1. The junction had 8 bases not matched to a gene; V was cut back by 3 bases and J by 5 bases. The CDR3 has 14 residues. From germline, CDR1 is SGDLS and CDR2 YYNGEE. CDR3 amino acids: CASSASHRGHEQYF. CDR3 DNA sequence: TGTGCCAGCAGCGCAAGCCACAGGGGCCACGAGCAGTACTTC.

This clonotype was found many times. V usage is TRBV7-2 and J usage is TRBJ2-3, with D possibly matching TRBD1 (6 bases). Trimming removed 5 bases from V and 1 base from J, with 10 bases in between. CDR1 SGHTA and CDR2 FQGNSA come from the germline V gene. The CDR3 length is 14 residues. The CDR3 DNA reads TGTGCCAGCAGCCGCAGACAGGGCACAGATACGCAGTATTTT. Amino acid sequence: CASSRRQGTDTQYF.

The genes are TRBV5-6 and TRBJ2-1; possibly TRBD1 or TRBD2 for D (6 bases each). CDR3 length: 15 residues. The V gene lost 3 bases and the J gene lost 5 bases, with 15 bases spanning the gap. Germline loops: CDR1 SGHDT, CDR2 YYEEEE. This chain's CDR3 is CASSSMGGSDNEQFF. The CDR3 nucleotides are TGTGCCAGCAGCTCAATGGGGGGCTCAGACAATGAGCAGTTCTTC. The variable domain in full, with the rest retrieved from reference TRBV5-6 and TRBJ2-1, is DAGVTQSPTHLIKTRGQQVTLRCSPKSGHDTVSWYQQALGQGPQFIFQYYEEEERQRGNFPDRFSGHQFPNYSSELNVNALLLGDSALYLCASSSMGGSDNEQFFGPGTRLTVL.

This chain connects TRBV30 to TRBJ2-3, with D perhaps TRBD2 (7 bases). The CDR3 sequence is 15 residues long. V was pared by 2 bases and J by 2 bases, with 14 bases between. Germline V gene lookup returns CDR1 GTSNPN and CDR2 SVGIG (reference sequence). The CDR3 protein is CAWSRGGGDTDTQYF. CDR3 in DNA: TGTGCCTGGAGTCGTGGAGGGGGGGACACAGATACGCAGTATTTT.

This clonotype has at least ten counts. The chain employs TRBV2 and TRBJ2-7; 9 nucleotides match TRBD1. V was clipped by 6 bases and J by 4 bases; unmatched bases: 4. Germline CDR1 and CDR2: SNHLY and FYNNEI. The CDR3 is 13 residues long. The CDR3 DNA reads as TGTGCCAGCAGGCCGGGACAGGGATACGAGCAGTACTTC. The encoded protein is CASRPGQGYEQYF.